This T cell receptor beta chain was identified during a study of tissue T cells after allogeneic stem cell transplantation. Overall study: Graft-versus-host disease patients received grafts, four unmodified and three CD34-selected to deplete T cells.

V was pared by 6 bases and J by 5 bases, with 19 bases between. The germline V gene has CDR1 KGHSH and CDR2 LQKENI. The CDR3 has 15 residues. Profiling relied on immunoSEQ multiplex PCR, and the TCRdb table lists in-frame clones only, not all of them. The data hold fewer than 30,000 clones, with roughly 85% observed a single time. Concerning this clone itself: The antigen is unknown.

Study-level points and caveats: Across patients, clones rarely overlapped, yet motif clusters were shared tissue-specifically. Anatomically similar tissues had similar TCR repertoires within each patient.

This clonotype was obtained from a woman aged 18 to 55 who later had graft-versus-host disease after an allogeneic stem cell transplant. This sequence joins TRBV18 and TRBJ2-5, with D maybe TRBD2 (6 bases). The sample was blood, taken before transplantation. CDR3: CASSPAGQQGETQYF. In DNA, the CDR3 is TGTGCCAGCTCCCCGGCGGGGCAGCAAGGGGAGACCCAGTACTTC. Using reference TRBV18 and TRBJ2-5 for the parts outside the CDR3, the full variable domain is NAGVMQNPRHLVRRRGQEARLRCSPMKGHSHVYWYRQLPEEGLKFMVYLQKENIIDESGMPKERFSAEFPKEGPSILRIQQVVRGDSAAYFCASSPAGQQGETQYFGPGTRLLVL.